The 18 T cell receptor beta chains reported below all come from one sample, sequenced in a study of cytomegalovirus exposure and HLA in healthy donors. The PCR made use of 60 Vbeta and 13 Jbeta primers. The data were produced by immunoSEQ multiplex PCR, yet TCRdb's version contains in-frame clones alone and is incomplete. The sample lists 180,000 or so clones, roughly 80% occurring once. The sequenced sample was PBMCs. The receptor set was obtained from a woman aged 18-30 years in good health and CMV-seronegative.

The chain carries TRBV6-5 and TRBJ2-1, with 7 bases identical to TRBD2. V shed 5 bases and J 5 bases; nucleotides not matched to a gene: 6. The CDR3 runs 14 residues. Per the germline V gene, CDR1 is MNHEY and CDR2 is SVGAGI. CDR3 sequence reads: CASSTITSDNEQFF. The DNA for the CDR3 is TGTGCCAGCAGTACGATAACTAGCGACAATGAGCAGTTCTTC.

This chain links TRBV9 with TRBJ2-1, with 9 bases identical to TRBD2. In germline, CDR1 is SGDLS, CDR2 YYNGEE. The V and J ends lost 2 bases and 5 bases, in that order; junction bases with no gene match: 8. CDR3 length: 16 amino acids. Here the CDR3 reads CASSVGRTSANNEQFF. The CDR3 region has the DNA TGTGCCAGCAGCGTGGGGCGGACTAGCGCGAACAATGAGCAGTTCTTC.

The genes are TRBV28 and TRBJ1-4; 9 bases map to TRBD1. J gave up 5 bases and V 5 bases, and 6 bases lay outside the gene matches. Germline V lookup: CDR1 MDHEN, CDR2 SYDVKM. The length of the CDR3 is 15 residues. Here the CDR3 DNA reads TGTGCCAGCAGTCCGCCCGGGACAGGGAATGAAAAACTGTTTTTT. Its translation: CASSPPGTGNEKLFF.

The chain combines TRBV19 with TRBJ2-3, with 7 bases aligning to TRBD2. The CDR3 is made up of 15 amino acids. V lost 9 bases and J lost 4; bases outside the gene matches: 13. From germline, CDR1 is LNHDA and CDR2 SQIVND (reference sequence). Here the CDR3 DNA reads TGTGCCAGCAAGGAGCCTGGGCTAGCGGCAGATACGCAGTATTTT. Its protein is CASKEPGLAADTQYF.

The chain carries TRBV5-6 and TRBJ2-5; 9 bases fit TRBD2. The length of the CDR3 is 16 residues. Germline V gene lookup returns CDR1 SGHDT and CDR2 YYEEEE. Losses at the gene ends were 2 bases for V and 1 base for J; bases not matched to a gene: 6. The CDR3 protein is CASSFLAGGIQETQYF. DNA of the CDR3: TGTGCCAGCAGCTTCCTTGCGGGAGGGATCCAAGAGACCCAGTACTTC.

This chain links TRBV10-1 with TRBJ2-1; 8 positions agree with TRBD2. The CDR3 spans 16 residues. From germline, CDR1 is WNHNN and CDR2 SYGVQD (reference sequence). V lost 4 bases, J lost 1 base, and 6 bases stayed unmatched. CDR3 in DNA: TGCGCCAGCAGTGTGTCGGGAGGGCCGTCCTACAATGAGCAGTTCTTC. This translates into CASSVSGGPSYNEQFF.

V is TRBV18 and J is TRBJ2-7; unclear D gene. Germline lookup yields CDR1 KGHSH and CDR2 LQKENI. The CDR3 is 10 amino acids. Trimming took 8 bases from V and 3 from J, leaving 5 bases between them. CDR3 region: CASANYEQYF. For the CDR3, the DNA is TGTGCCAGCGCGAACTACGAGCAGTACTTC.

V is TRBV27 and J is TRBJ1-4; weak D call: TRBD1 (5 bases). Per germline, CDR1 MNHEY and CDR2 SMNVEV (reference sequence). CDR3 length: 13 amino acids. Trimming cost V 7 bases and J 7 bases, with 13 bases left between them. This CDR3 reads CASTGDRSEKLFF. The CDR3 nucleotides are TGTGCCAGCACGGGGGATAGGAGTGAAAAACTGTTTTTT.

This clone was observed once. V gene TRBV28 combines with J gene TRBJ2-5; possibly TRBD2 for D (5 bases). Germline V lookup: CDR1 MDHEN, CDR2 SYDVKM. The CDR3 spans 16 residues. V shed 5 bases and J shed 0 bases, with 16 bases lying between them. CDR3 sequence (DNA): TGTGCCAGCAGTCACAACACTCGAGGGTACCAAGAGACCCAGTACTTC. Amino acids: CASSHNTRGYQETQYF.

The chain couples TRBV5-1 to TRBJ2-5, with 10 positions matching TRBD2. The J call may be faulty, since TRBJ2-7 better matches the DNA end. Germline V gene data show CDR1 as SGHRS and CDR2 as YFSETQ. The CDR3 covers 15 residues. This CDR3 reads CASSPRTSGSYEQYF. CDR3 nucleotide sequence: TGCGCCAGCAGCCCCCGGACTAGCGGTTCCTACGAGCAGTACTTC.

The CDR3 loop is CASIGGRKSGNTIYF. The CDR3, as DNA: TGTGCCAGTATAGGGGGACGGAAATCTGGAAACACCATATATTTT. The V and J genes are TRBV19 and TRBJ1-3, with D perhaps matching TRBD1 (6 bases). Germline V gives CDR1 LNHDA, CDR2 SQIVND (reference sequence). The V end lost 7 bases, the J end lost 1 base, and 14 bases lay between the germline ends. This CDR3 comprises 15 residues.

This chain links TRBV9 with TRBJ1-1, with D unclear. This CDR3 has 13 amino acids. CDR1 is SGDLS, CDR2 YYNGEE, per germline. V was trimmed by 4 bases and J by 4 bases, leaving 11 bases between them. The DNA of the CDR3 is TGTGCCAGCAGCAGTGGGCCGTTCACTGAAGCTTTCTTT. This encodes CASSSGPFTEAFF.

The V and J genes are TRBV9 and TRBJ1-1, with D maybe TRBD1 (5 bases). The V gene's germline CDR1 is SGDLS and CDR2 YYNGEE. The CDR3 has 13 amino acids. Trimming pared 4 bases from V and 5 bases from J, leaving 12 bases between. The CDR3 DNA reads TGTGCCAGCAGCCTCAGGGATCGAACTGAAGCTTTCTTT. Translation: CASSLRDRTEAFF.

This clone has just a few counts. This rearrangement joins TRBV4-1 to TRBJ2-7; 7 nucleotides align to TRBD1. The CDR3 is 15 residues long. After removal of 4 bases from V and 4 bases from J, the junction contained 10 bases not matched to a gene. CDR1 MGHRA and CDR2 YSYEKL come from the germline V gene. The DNA for the CDR3 is TGCGCCAGCAGCCGACTTCACGACAGGGCATACGAGCAGTACTTC. It encodes CASSRLHDRAYEQYF.

The rearrangement uses TRBV11-2 and TRBJ2-7, with a tentative D call TRBD2 (6 bases). Germline CDR1 is SGHAT and CDR2 is FQNNGV. V was pared by 2 bases and J by 0 bases, with 8 bases between. The CDR3 has 14 amino acids. CDR3 in DNA: TGTGCCAGCAGCTTATTAGCGGCCTCCTACGAGCAGTACTTC. Protein: CASSLLAASYEQYF.

The rearrangement uses TRBV28 and TRBJ2-5; D is unresolved. The germline V gene encodes CDR1 MDHEN and CDR2 SYDVKM. V lost 5 bases to trimming and J lost 2 bases, with 12 bases between them. The CDR3 is made up of 14 amino acids. This CDR3 reads CASSLPFFQETQYF. The CDR3 bases are TGTGCCAGCAGTCTTCCTTTCTTTCAAGAGACCCAGTACTTC. The complete variable domain, with remaining parts taken from reference TRBV28 and TRBJ2-5, reads DVKVTQSSRYLVKRTGEKVFLECVQDMDHENMFWYRQDPGLGLRLIYFSYDVKMKEKGDIPEGYSVSREKKERFSLILESASTNQTSMYLCASSLPFFQETQYFGPGTRLLVL.

This clone has only a few counts. The CDR3 DNA follows: TGTGCCAGCAGTTACGCGGGGAACTCCTACGAGCAGTACTTC. This sequence encodes CASSYAGNSYEQYF. The rearrangement links TRBV6-5 to TRBJ2-7; D might be TRBD2 (6 bases). V shed 2 bases and J shed 0 bases, with 8 bases lying between them. Germline lookup yields CDR1 MNHEY and CDR2 SVGAGI. The CDR3 runs 14 residues.

The chain is built from TRBV7-8 and TRBJ2-3; a possible D gene is TRBD2 (6 bases). The CDR3 runs to 15 residues. CDR1 and CDR2 from the germline V gene are SGHVS and FQNEAQ. The germline V and J ends were trimmed by 5 bases and 1 base, with 13 bases remaining between them. The CDR3, as DNA: TGTGCCAGCAGCAACAGACTAGGGGGCACAGATACGCAGTATTTT. It yields the protein CASSNRLGGTDTQYF.